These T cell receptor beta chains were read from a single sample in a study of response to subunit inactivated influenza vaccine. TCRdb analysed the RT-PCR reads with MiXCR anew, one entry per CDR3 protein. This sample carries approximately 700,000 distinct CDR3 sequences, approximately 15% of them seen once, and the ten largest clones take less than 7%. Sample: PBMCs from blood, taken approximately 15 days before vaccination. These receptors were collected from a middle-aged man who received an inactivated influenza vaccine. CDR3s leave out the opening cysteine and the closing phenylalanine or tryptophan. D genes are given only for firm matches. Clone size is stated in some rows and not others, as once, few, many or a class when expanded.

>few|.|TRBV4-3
ASSQAGHGEQY
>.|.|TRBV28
ASSPTGQKYEQY
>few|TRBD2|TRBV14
ASSQVSSGGSYNEQF
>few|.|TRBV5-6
ASSLLAGAQETQY
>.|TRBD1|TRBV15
ATSSWDRGLDYGYT
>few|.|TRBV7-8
ASSLVTGYEQY
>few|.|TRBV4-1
ASSQVALRADTQY
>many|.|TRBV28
ASSALGYGYT
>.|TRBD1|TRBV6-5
ASSYTDRATYEQY
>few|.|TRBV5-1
ASSLGTAVGEQY
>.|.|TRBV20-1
SASLGLFNSPLH
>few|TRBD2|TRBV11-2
ASSLVGTSGGMTDTQY
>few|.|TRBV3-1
ASSQEFLGGRGPEQF
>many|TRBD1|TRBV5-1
ASSLTGGRDTGELF
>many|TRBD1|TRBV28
ASSLPGQGGPDTQY
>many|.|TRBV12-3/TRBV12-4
ASSLSLSSYEQY
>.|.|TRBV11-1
ASSLVAPDTQY
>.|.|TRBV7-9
ASSRWEDGDTQY
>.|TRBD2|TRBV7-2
ASSVGLAVRAGELF
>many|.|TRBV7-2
ASSWSEGETQY
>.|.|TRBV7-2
ASSLAPLGGYT
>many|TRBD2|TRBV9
ASSFRGLAGETQY
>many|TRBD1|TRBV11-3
ASSHRGAGSYNEQF
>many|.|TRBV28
ASSGPLNTEAF
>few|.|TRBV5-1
ASNREETQY
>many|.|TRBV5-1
ASSLVVANTGANVLT
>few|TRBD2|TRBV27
ASSRMTGRGTGELF
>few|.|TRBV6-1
ASSVFKYETQY
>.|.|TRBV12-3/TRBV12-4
ASSSSAETIYT
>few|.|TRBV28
ASSLYGPGASGDTQY
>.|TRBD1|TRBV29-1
SVRDRGLDYEQY
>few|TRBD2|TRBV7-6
ASSLALAGSSGANVLT
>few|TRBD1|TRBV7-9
ASSRGTDGSPLH
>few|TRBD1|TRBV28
ASSPYRDRGSSNQPQH
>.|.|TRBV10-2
ASSASQRASTDTQY
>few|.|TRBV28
ASSLAGRGTNYGYT
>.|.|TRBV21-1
ASNVVFRSPNVNSPLH
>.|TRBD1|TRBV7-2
ASSWDRNYGYT
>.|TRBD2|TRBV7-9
ASSSVAGGPTDTQY
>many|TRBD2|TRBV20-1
SASGSGGVDTQY
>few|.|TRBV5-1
ASSPRGPASTDTQY
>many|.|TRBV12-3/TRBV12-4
ASSLGQVAETQY
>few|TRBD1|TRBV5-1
ASSSTGTGVWEQY
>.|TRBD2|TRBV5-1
ASSLGSGGPPSSYEQY
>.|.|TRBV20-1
SARVPGARDTGELF
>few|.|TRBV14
ASSQGWAASTDTQY
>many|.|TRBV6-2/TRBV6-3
ASSYSTNYEQY
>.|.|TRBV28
ASSSGGHTGELF
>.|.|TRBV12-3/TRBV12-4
ASTLGVESSGANVLT
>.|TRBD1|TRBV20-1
SAHSGTGGYEQY
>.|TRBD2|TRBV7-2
ASSLVRTSVNNEQF
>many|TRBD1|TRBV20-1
SARDPGQGIYGYT
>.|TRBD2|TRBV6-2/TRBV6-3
ASSIAGTSVTGELF
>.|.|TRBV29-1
SASDGNYGYT
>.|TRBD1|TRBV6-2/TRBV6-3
ASSYSIVVGQGADTQY